This T cell receptor beta chain came from a study of T cell changes during pregnancy in multiple sclerosis. This CDR3 spans 14 amino acids. The V and J ends lost 4 bases and 5 bases, in that order; junction bases with no gene match: 5. Germline values: CDR1 MDHEN, CDR2 SYDVKM. Some clones are missing from TCRdb's copy, which holds only in-frame ones; the method was immunoSEQ multiplex PCR. This table has about 130,000 clones, approximately 96% appearing once. This receptor was identified in a female donor with multiple sclerosis, enrolled in a pregnancy study. V and J are TRBV28 and TRBJ2-7; 10 bases agree with TRBD2. The sequencing used peripheral blood, collected after pregnancy. In DNA, the CDR3 is TGTGCCAGCAGTTCCCAGCGGGAGGGCAACGAGCAGTACTTC. Its translation: CASSSQREGNEQYF.